Listed here are 16 T cell receptor beta chains from one sample, sequenced in a study of Ad26.COV2.S vaccination and SARS-CoV-2 variants. This table comes from immunoSEQ multiplex PCR, and its TCRdb copy is limited to in-frame clones, with some not included. The data show more than 300,000 clones, 88% seen once. Sample treatment: about 20 received Ad26.COV2.S at low or high dose, single or two shots; about 5 received placebo; per-sample allocation not given. The study sampled participants on day 63 after the first vaccine or placebo injection. Sample: peripheral blood, taken in a trial of Ad26.COV2.S vaccine versus placebo. The receptors stem from a person aged 18-65 years who received the Ad26.COV2.S COVID-19 vaccine or a placebo.

The chain uses TRBV7-2 and TRBJ1-6; unclear D gene. CDR3 size: 14 residues. The germline CDR1 and CDR2 sequences are SGHTA and FQGNSA. Between the trimmed V and J ends, which lost 5 bases and 7 bases, there was a span of 12 bases. CDR3 region: CASSTTGRNSPLHF. The DNA of the CDR3 is TGTGCCAGCAGCACAACCGGGAGAAATTCACCCCTCCACTTT.

The chain combines TRBV7-8 with TRBJ2-7; D may be TRBD1 (5 bases). V lost 5 bases and J 2 bases, leaving 13 bases between the germline ends. The CDR3 has 14 amino acids. Per germline, CDR1 SGHVS and CDR2 FQNEAQ. The CDR3 DNA is TGTGCCAGCAGCCCTGGGCCAGGGCCCTACGAGCAGTACTTC. Its protein product is CASSPGPGPYEQYF.

Only a few counts were recorded for this clone. This CDR3 is also generated by other DNA sequences in the sample. The chain has TRBV18 and TRBJ2-6; D unclear. Germline values: CDR1 KGHSH, CDR2 LQKENI. V lost 2 bases, J lost 1 base, and 3 bases lay in between. CDR3 length equals 14 residues. CDR3 DNA sequence: TGTGCCAGCTCACCAGGGTCTGGGGCCAACGTCCTGACTTTC. Amino acids: CASSPGSGANVLTF.

V usage is TRBV9 and J usage is TRBJ2-3; D may be TRBD1 (5 bases). From germline, CDR1 is SGDLS and CDR2 YYNGEE. This CDR3 has 15 amino acids. With 3 bases removed from V and 3 bases from J, the gap between germline ends came to 14 bases. This CDR3 is CASSGQGAWTDTQYF. CDR3 sequence (DNA): TGTGCCAGCAGCGGTCAAGGGGCTTGGACAGATACGCAGTATTTT.

The chain recombines TRBV6-5 with TRBJ1-1, with D perhaps TRBD1 (5 bases). Germline CDR1 is MNHEY and CDR2 is SVGAGI. Deletions cut 8 bases from V and 0 bases from J, with 10 bases between. The CDR3 runs to 13 residues. CDR3 residues: CASWGGMNTEAFF. CDR3 DNA: TGTGCCAGCTGGGGGGGGATGAACACTGAAGCTTTCTTT.

This sequence joins TRBV15 and TRBJ1-1; D uncertain. The germline V and J ends were trimmed by 1 base and 5 bases, with 5 bases remaining between them. The CDR3 covers 12 residues. CDR1 and CDR2 from the germline V gene are LNHNV and YYDKDF (reference sequence). CDR3 protein: CATSRAGTEAFF. The CDR3 bases are TGTGCCACCAGCAGAGCGGGGACTGAAGCTTTCTTT.

The V call is TRBV28, the J call TRBJ1-6; 7 bases are shared with TRBD1. The CDR3 extends over 15 amino acids. Trimming at V came to 6 bases and at J to 7 bases, leaving 9 bases not matched to a gene. Germline V gene data show CDR1 as MDHEN and CDR2 as SYDVKM. This CDR3 is CASSPWGGGNSPLHF. The CDR3, as DNA: TGTGCCAGCAGCCCCTGGGGAGGGGGCAATTCACCCCTCCACTTT.

CDR3 loop: CASSLGQGQETQYF. The CDR3 DNA is TGTGCCAGTAGTTTAGGGCAGGGCCAAGAGACCCAGTACTTC. V usage is TRBV19 and J usage is TRBJ2-5; D may be TRBD1 (5 bases). Deletions cut 5 bases from V and 1 base from J, with 11 bases between. This CDR3 has 14 residues. The germline V gene has CDR1 LNHDA and CDR2 SQIVND (reference sequence).

The chain recombines TRBV6-5 with TRBJ1-2; 7 bases are a match to TRBD1. V trimming: 0 bases; J trimming: 8 bases; junction bases outside the gene matches: 3. Germline V lookup: CDR1 MNHEY, CDR2 SVGAGI. CDR3 size: 13 residues. CDR3 nucleotides: TGTGCCAGCAGTTACTCGACAGGGCGCGGCTACACCTTC. This encodes CASSYSTGRGYTF.

V is TRBV15 and J is TRBJ2-3; D not resolved. The CDR3 loop spans 14 amino acids. Looked up from germline, CDR1 is LNHNV and CDR2 is YYDKDF (reference sequence). The V end was cut by 8 bases, the J end by 3 bases, with 15 bases between. The CDR3 DNA reads as TGTGCCACCGGGGTCCAGGTCCCTACAGATACGCAGTATTTT. Amino acids: CATGVQVPTDTQYF.

In DNA form, the CDR3 reads TGCAGTGCTGCACGGGGGGAAAAACTGTTTTTT. Translation: CSAARGEKLFF. The V gene is TRBV20-1, the J gene TRBJ1-4; a possible D gene is TRBD1 (5 bases). Trimming pared 5 bases from V and 8 bases from J, leaving 9 bases between. The CDR3 totals 11 residues. CDR1 is DFQATT, CDR2 SNEGSKA, per germline (reference sequence).

This chain joins TRBV30 and TRBJ1-6; 8 positions match TRBD1. This CDR3 is 16 amino acids long. J was trimmed by 9 bases and V by 1 base; bases with no gene match: 11. Germline V gene data show CDR1 as GTSNPN and CDR2 as SVGIG (reference sequence). CDR3 DNA: TGTGCCTGGAGTGATCTAGGGACAGGTTCGGGTTCACCCCTCCACTTT. Translation: CAWSDLGTGSGSPLHF.

This rearrangement joins TRBV2 to TRBJ2-7; maybe TRBD1 (5 bases). The V gene lost 7 bases and the J gene lost 6 bases, with 13 bases spanning the gap. The CDR3 runs 12 residues. Germline CDR1 SNHLY, CDR2 FYNNEI. The CDR3 here is CASNLQVSEQYF. The CDR3 DNA reads TGTGCCAGCAATTTACAGGTTTCCGAGCAGTACTTC.

The DNA of the CDR3 is TGTGCCAGCAGTCCCACAACAGGCGAGCAGTACTTC. It codes for CASSPTTGEQYF. V gene TRBV6-1 combines with J gene TRBJ2-7, with D possibly being TRBD1 (5 bases). V was pared by 5 bases and J by 6 bases, with 11 bases between. This CDR3 spans 12 amino acids. The germline gives CDR1 MNHNS, CDR2 SASEGT.

As to this clone: The junction differs from germline at one of its ends, possibly a read error. The gene calls are TRBV28 and TRBJ1-2, with a tentative D call TRBD1 (6 bases). CDR3 length: 12 amino acids. Germline loops: CDR1 MDHEN, CDR2 SYDVKM. CDR3 bases: TGCGAGACGGGGGGGCAGACGGAAGGCTACACCTTC. This codes for CETGGQTEGYTF.

This CDR3 reads CASKTVSYGYTF. The CDR3 nucleotides read TGTGCCAGCAAGACAGTAAGCTATGGCTACACCTTC. V gene TRBV9 combines with J gene TRBJ1-2, with a possible D match to TRBD1 (5 bases). V shed 6 bases and J shed 4 bases, with 10 bases lying between them. The CDR3 runs to 12 residues. Germline V CDR1 and CDR2: SGDLS, YYNGEE.